This T cell receptor (beta chain) appears in the sequencing data of a study of cytomegalovirus exposure and HLA in healthy donors. Healthy bone marrow donors made up the donors. Points from the study as a whole: Association with HLA alleles at 0.05 false discovery rate was found for 16,951 TCR beta sequences in a later analysis. It was only CMV serostatus that was available as immune exposure information. TCR beta V- and J-gene trimming was later associated with a missense DCLRE1C variant.

The PCR employed 60 Vbeta primers together with 13 Jbeta primers. Only in-frame clones appear in the TCRdb table, and some are missing; sequencing was by immunoSEQ multiplex PCR. The table shows some 150,000 clones, with about 80% occurring only once. The germline V gene encodes CDR1 LNHNV and CDR2 YYDKDF (reference sequence). Between the trimmed V and J ends, which lost 4 bases and 9 bases, there was a span of 18 bases. The CDR3 has 14 residues. With respect to this clone: Its specificity is unknown.

This receptor was identified in a man under 40 in good health and CMV-seronegative. The rearrangement uses TRBV15 and TRBJ1-2; D is uncertain. The sequenced sample consisted of PBMCs. The CDR3 DNA reads as TGTGCCACCAGCATAAGAGCAGACATGGCTAGCTACACCTTC. Translating it yields CATSIRADMASYTF.